This T cell receptor (beta chain) derives from a study of shared clonotypes between healthy human individuals. This clone was observed a handful of times. Some clones are missing from TCRdb's copy, which holds only in-frame ones; the method was immunoSEQ multiplex PCR. The sample comprises around 1,000,000 clones, about 80% of which are singletons, and 0.89% rests with the top ten. There are 15 residues in the CDR3. V lost 10 bases and J 1 base, leaving 16 bases between the germline ends. Germline assignment: CDR1 LNHDA and CDR2 SQIVND (reference sequence). This clonotype originated in a man in his late teens or twenties in good health. Some clones in this sample may be carry-over from other donors' samples. This sequence joins TRBV19 and TRBJ2-2; D is tentatively TRBD1 or TRBD2 (6 bases each). Sequenced input: memory CD4+ T cells from PBMCs. Sample subset: CD45RA-negative fraction. CDR3: CATKQGAGNTGELFF. The CDR3 DNA reads as TGTGCCACCAAACAGGGAGCGGGGAACACCGGGGAGCTGTTTTTT.